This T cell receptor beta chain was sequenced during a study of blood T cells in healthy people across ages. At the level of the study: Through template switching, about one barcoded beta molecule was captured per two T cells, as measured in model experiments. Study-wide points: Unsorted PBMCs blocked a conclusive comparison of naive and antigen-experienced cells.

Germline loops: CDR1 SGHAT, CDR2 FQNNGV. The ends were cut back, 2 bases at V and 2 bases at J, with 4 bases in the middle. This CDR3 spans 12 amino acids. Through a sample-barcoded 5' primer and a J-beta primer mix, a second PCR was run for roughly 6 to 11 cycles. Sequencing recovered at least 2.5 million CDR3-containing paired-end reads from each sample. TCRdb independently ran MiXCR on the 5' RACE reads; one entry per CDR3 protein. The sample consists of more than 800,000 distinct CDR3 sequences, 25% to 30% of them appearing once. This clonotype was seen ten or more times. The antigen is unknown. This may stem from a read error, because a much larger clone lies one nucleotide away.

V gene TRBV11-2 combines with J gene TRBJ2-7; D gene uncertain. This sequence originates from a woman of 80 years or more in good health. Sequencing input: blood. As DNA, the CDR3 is TGTGCCAGCAGCTTAAGGCCCTACGAGCAGTACTTC. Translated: CASSLRPYEQYF.